The text below deals with one TCR beta chain. The sample originates from a study of blood T cells in healthy people across ages. Alongside a J-beta primer mix, a sample-barcoded 5' primer served in a second PCR lasting roughly 7 to 11 cycles. Every molecule of cDNA carried a tag from a template-switch adaptor with 12 random nucleotides. TCRdb itself ran the 5' RACE reads through MiXCR, one entry per CDR3 protein. This repertoire shows roughly 700,000 distinct CDR3 sequences, roughly 50% found once; its top ten account for about 32%. Isolating PBMCs gave at least 6 million of these cells per sample. Trimming removed 4 bases at V and 7 bases at J, with 11 bases between. This CDR3 spans 12 amino acids.

The chain combines TRBV12-3 or TRBV12-4 with TRBJ2-7; tentatively, D is TRBD1 (5 bases). The specimen was blood. This TCR was recovered from a woman aged 60-75 years in good health. The CDR3 is CASSSGLGEQYF. The CDR3 coding sequence is TGTGCCAGCAGTTCAGGGTTGGGGGAGCAGTACTTC.